This paragraph reports one T cell receptor (beta chain). A second PCR of 7 to 11 cycles used a sample-barcoded 5' primer and a J-beta primer mix. TCRdb ran MiXCR on the 5' RACE reads and lists one entry per CDR3 protein. The table includes about 580,000 distinct CDR3 sequences, roughly 43% detected once. The people who gave samples were healthy Caucasians from Russia, aged roughly 6 to 90. This entry is derived from a study of blood T cells in healthy people across ages. The sequenced sample consisted of blood. The receptor was isolated from a man older than 75 in good health.

CDR3 nucleotide sequence: TGTGCCAGCAGTTGGGGCAAAACGGGATCCTACGAGCAGTACTTC. Translated: CASSWGKTGSYEQYF. This rearrangement joins TRBV27 to TRBJ2-7, with D perhaps being TRBD1 or TRBD2 (5 bases each). The germline V and J ends were trimmed by 4 bases and 1 base, with 14 bases remaining between them. The CDR3 covers 15 residues. Germline CDR1 and CDR2: MNHEY and SMNVEV (reference sequence).